The 4 T cell receptor beta chains reported below all come from one sample, sequenced in a study of CD8+CD57+ T cells in acquired aplastic anemia. Using genomic DNA as the template, TCR beta VDJ and CDR3 profiling was carried out. One entry per CDR3 protein, called by TCRdb with MiXCR from the reads. The sample shows about 220,000 distinct CDR3 sequences, around 32% of them seen only once. The sample was sorted CD4+, CD8+, or CD8+CD57+ T cells (not recorded which) from PBMCs. These receptors all come from a human donor in good health, serving as a control.

This clonotype appeared a few times. V and J are TRBV7-2 and TRBJ1-1, with TRBD1 as a possible D gene (5 bases). Between the trimmed V and J ends, which lost 5 bases and 4 bases, there was a span of 14 bases. CDR1 and CDR2 (germline): SGHTA, FQGNSA. The CDR3 runs to 14 residues. CDR3 region: CASSRGVGGTEAFF. CDR3 sequence (DNA): TGTGCCAGCAGCCGAGGGGTTGGTGGCACTGAAGCTTTCTTT.

The chain carries TRBV4-1 and TRBJ2-5; 11 nucleotides agree with TRBD2. CDR1 is MGHRA, CDR2 YSYEKL, per germline. The CDR3 runs to 16 residues. V trimming: 5 bases; J trimming: 5 bases; junction bases outside the gene matches: 10. CDR3 loop: CASSTTASGRYETQYF. CDR3 coding DNA: TGCGCCAGCAGCACAACGGCTAGCGGGAGGTATGAGACCCAGTACTTC.

The rearrangement joins TRBV12-3 or TRBV12-4 to TRBJ2-1, with TRBD2 identical over 12 bases. The CDR3 runs to 15 residues. Trimming cost V 6 bases and J 8 bases; bases outside gene matches: 8. The CDR3 here is CASRWTSGALDEQFF. The DNA for the CDR3 is TGTGCCAGCAGGTGGACTAGCGGGGCTTTGGATGAGCAGTTCTTC.

In its sample, this clonotype was seen a few times. The chain recombines TRBV7-2 with TRBJ2-2, with D perhaps matching TRBD1 or TRBD2 (5 bases each). In germline, CDR1 is SGHTA, CDR2 FQGNSA. V gave up 5 bases and J gave up 0 bases, with 10 bases separating them. This CDR3 comprises 15 residues. The DNA of the CDR3 is TGTGCCAGCAGCCGAGGGGCGGCGAACACCGGGGAGCTGTTTTTT. This encodes CASSRGAANTGELFF.